This TCR beta chain derives from a study of blood T cell repertoires in COVID-19. Study-level information: In each case, the material was cDNA or gDNA derived from T cells, B-cell-depleted T cells, or PBMCs.

Repertoires were generated with immunoSEQ multiplex PCR, while TCRdb's copy carries only in-frame clones and drops some. The table has 95,000 to 150,000 clones, 88% seen once. The receptor's source is a human donor in a cohort sampled during active COVID-19. Sequencing was carried out using peripheral blood.

The CDR3 region is CATSIDRAHYGYTF. The CDR3 nucleotides are TGTGCCACCAGCATCGACAGGGCCCACTATGGCTACACCTTC. V and J are TRBV15 and TRBJ1-2; 7 nucleotides align to TRBD1. Germline CDR1 LNHNV, CDR2 YYDKDF (reference sequence). The V segment lost 4 bases and the J segment 3 bases; nucleotides outside the gene matches: 5. The CDR3 covers 14 residues. Variable domain in full (rest from reference TRBV15 and TRBJ1-2): DAMVIQNPRYQVTQFGKPVTLSCSQTLNHNVMYWYQQKSSQAPKLLFHYYDKDFNNEADTPDNFQSRRPNTSFCFLDIRSPGLGDTAMYLCATSIDRAHYGYTFGSGTRLTVV.